These T cell receptor beta chains were read from a single sample in a study of T cell responses to AZD1222 COVID-19 vaccine. The data were produced by immunoSEQ multiplex PCR, yet TCRdb's version contains in-frame clones alone and is incomplete. The table has more than 250,000 clones, roughly 93% seen once. The sample was peripheral blood, taken on day 0 of AZD1222 vaccination. Receptor source: an adult in good health. Both conserved end residues are part of each CDR3.

v_call cdr3_aa
TRBV5-6 CASSLGRYEQYF
TRBV5-1 CASSSTGSNTEAFF
TRBV12-5 CASGQETGAPGSNTGELFF
TRBV3-1/TRBV3-2 CASSQEGNTIYF
TRBV10-3 CATSVGAGIAYEQYF
TRBV30 CAWSGTGGQPQHF
TRBV7-9 CASSLSEQEKLFF
TRBV3-1/TRBV3-2 CASSPDRYSGNTIYF
TRBV13 CASSSGRANTEAFF
TRBV20-1 CSALAWPREYF
TRBV18 CASSPPEGGGDYGYTF
TRBV5-1 CASSGKDISSGNTIYF
TRBV6-2/TRBV6-3 CASSQTGGTISYEQYF
TRBV10-3 CAISESFGGRANYGYTF
TRBV5-4 CASSFGQGVYNEQFF
TRBV9 CASSQARGLAGGEQYF
TRBV18 CASSPLPSHPEQFF
TRBV10-3 CAIGQNNQPQHF
TRBV29-1 CSVVAYSYEQYF
TRBV11-1 CASSSQIEAFF
TRBV5-1 CASSLAQGNEAFF